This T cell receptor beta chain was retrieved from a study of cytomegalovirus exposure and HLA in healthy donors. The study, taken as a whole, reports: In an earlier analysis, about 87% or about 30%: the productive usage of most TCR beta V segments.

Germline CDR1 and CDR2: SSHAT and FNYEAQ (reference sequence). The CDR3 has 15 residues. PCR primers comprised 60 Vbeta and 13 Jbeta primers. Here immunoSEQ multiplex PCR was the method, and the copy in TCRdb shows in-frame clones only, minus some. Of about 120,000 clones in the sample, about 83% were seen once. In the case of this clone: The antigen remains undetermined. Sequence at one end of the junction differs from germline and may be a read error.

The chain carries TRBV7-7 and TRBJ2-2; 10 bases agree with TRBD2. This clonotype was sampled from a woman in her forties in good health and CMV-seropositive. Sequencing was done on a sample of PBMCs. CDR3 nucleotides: TGTGCTAGCAGCTTAGCGGGAGGCCTCACCGGGGAGCTGTTTTTT. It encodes CASSLAGGLTGELFF.